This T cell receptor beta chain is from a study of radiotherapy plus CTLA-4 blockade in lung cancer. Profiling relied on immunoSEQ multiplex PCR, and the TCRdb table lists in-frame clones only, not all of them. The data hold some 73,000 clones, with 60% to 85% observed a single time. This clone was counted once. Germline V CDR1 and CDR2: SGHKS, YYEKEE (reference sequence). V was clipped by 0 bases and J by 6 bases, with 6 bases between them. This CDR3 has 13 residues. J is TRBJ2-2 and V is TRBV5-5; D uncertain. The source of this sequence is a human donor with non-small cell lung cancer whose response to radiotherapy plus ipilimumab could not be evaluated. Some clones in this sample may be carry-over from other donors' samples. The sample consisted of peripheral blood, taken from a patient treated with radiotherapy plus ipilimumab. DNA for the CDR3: TGTGCCAGCAGCTTGGTGGCGGCCGGGGAGCTGTTTTTT. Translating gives CASSLVAAGELFF.